A selection of T cell receptor beta chains follows, all from one sample in a study of regulatory T cells in long-lasting Graves disease. A single record per CDR3 protein comes from TCRdb applying MiXCR to the multiplex PCR reads. The sample has around 460,000 distinct CDR3 sequences, approximately 23% seen once; the top ten hold less than 15%. The starting material was peripheral blood mononuclear cells (PBMCs), obtained when the disease was refractory, from a patient treated with antithyroid drugs. These receptors originate from a female donor with Graves disease. CDR3s include the opening cysteine and the closing phenylalanine or tryptophan. D genes are given only for firm matches. For some rows the clone size is stated as once, few or many, or as a class when expanded; others skip it.

D gene,V gene,J gene,clone size,CDR3 DNA,CDR3 protein
NA,TRBV4-1,TRBJ2-2,NA,TGCGCCAGCAGCCAAAGGAGGGGGAGCGATGCCGGGGAGCTGTTTTTT,CASSQRRGSDAGELFF
NA,TRBV5-5,TRBJ2-3,few,TGTGCCAGCAGCCTTCAGGGGTTACAGTATTTT,CASSLQGLQYF
NA,TRBV6-1,TRBJ1-6,many,TGTGCCAGCACCTCGGGCAGGGATAATTCACCCCTCCACTTT,CASTSGRDNSPLHF
NA,TRBV29-1,TRBJ1-1,once,TGCAGCGTTGCTGGAGGGCCTGAAGCTTTCTTT,CSVAGGPEAFF
NA,TRBV6-1,TRBJ2-4,NA,TGTGCCAGCAGCAAACAGGGTTTAGGCAAAAACATTCAGTACTTC,CASSKQGLGKNIQYF
TRBD1,TRBV7-9,TRBJ1-6,few,TGTGCCAGCAGCTTCGACAGGGGCGCCAATTCACCCCTCCACTTT,CASSFDRGANSPLHF
NA,TRBV12-3/TRBV12-4,TRBJ2-2,many,TGTGCCAGCAAAGTTGGGCCTAACACCGGGGAGCTGTTTTTT,CASKVGPNTGELFF
TRBD1,TRBV28,TRBJ1-1,many,TGTGCCAGCAGTCAATATAGACAGGGTGGCACTGAAGCTTTCTTT,CASSQYRQGGTEAFF
TRBD1,TRBV19,TRBJ1-1,NA,TGTGCCAGTAGTATTCGGCCGGGACAGTCTTCCCTGGGCACTGAAGCTTTCTTT,CASSIRPGQSSLGTEAFF
NA,TRBV9,TRBJ2-7,NA,TGTGCCAGCAGCGTAGATTCTGGGAGCCTGTACGAGCAGTACTTC,CASSVDSGSLYEQYF
NA,TRBV5-1,TRBJ2-5,NA,TGTGCCAGCAGCTCTGTTCGTGGCGGCTACCAAGAGACCCAGTACTTC,CASSSVRGGYQETQYF
NA,TRBV7-2,TRBJ2-5,many,TGTGCCAGCAACCTTTACTCCCAAGAGACCCAGTACTTC,CASNLYSQETQYF
NA,TRBV5-8,TRBJ1-5,few,TGTGCCAGCAGCTTTGGACAGAGTAATCAGCCCCAGCATTTT,CASSFGQSNQPQHF
TRBD1,TRBV4-3,TRBJ1-2,NA,TGCGCCAGCAGCGACGTCCCAACAGGGGCCTATGGCTACACCTTC,CASSDVPTGAYGYTF
NA,TRBV6-5,TRBJ1-1,many,TGTGCCAGCAGTTACACCACTGAAGCTTTCTTT,CASSYTTEAFF
NA,TRBV5-1,TRBJ2-4,few,TGCGCCAGCAGCACCACTGACAGAACACTAGGCAAAAACATTCAGTACTTC,CASSTTDRTLGKNIQYF
TRBD1,TRBV28,TRBJ1-5,many,TGTGCCAGCAGTGGGGGGACAGCTTATAGCAATCAGCCCCAGCATTTT,CASSGGTAYSNQPQHF
NA,TRBV28,TRBJ1-1,many,TGTGCCAGCAGTTTATTACGCAGTCCTCTGAGGAACACTGAAGCTTTCTTT,CASSLLRSPLRNTEAFF
NA,TRBV12-3/TRBV12-4,TRBJ1-4,NA,TGTGCCAGCAGATTAGGATTAGTGGGGGACGAAAAACTGTTTTTT,CASRLGLVGDEKLFF
NA,TRBV6-5,TRBJ2-6,NA,TGTGCCAGCAGTTACGGGGAATCTGGGGCCAACGTCCTGACTTTC,CASSYGESGANVLTF
NA,TRBV27,TRBJ2-6,NA,TGTGCCAGCAGTCCCGCGGCTGGGGCCAACGTCCTGACTTTC,CASSPAAGANVLTF
TRBD2,TRBV12-3/TRBV12-4,TRBJ2-7,many,TGTGCCAGCAGCCCGCTAGCGGGGGGGCGGATGCAGTACTTC,CASSPLAGGRMQYF
NA,TRBV10-3,TRBJ2-2,many,TGTGCCACCAAACCGGGGGTCGCTGACCTAGCCACCGGGGAGCTGTTTTTT,CATKPGVADLATGELFF
TRBD1,TRBV11-2,TRBJ1-4,few,TGTGCCAGCAGCCTGTCGACAGGGGGCATAGGTGAAAAACTGTTTTTT,CASSLSTGGIGEKLFF
NA,TRBV6-1,TRBJ1-1,many,TGTGCCAGCAGTACAACAGGCCAGAACACTGAAGCTTTCTTT,CASSTTGQNTEAFF
TRBD1,TRBV7-9,TRBJ1-4,few,TGTGCCAGCAGCTTAGCCGGGACAGGGGATGAAAAACTGTTTTTT,CASSLAGTGDEKLFF
NA,TRBV3-1,TRBJ1-1,NA,TGTGCCAGCAGCCAAGAAAGGACGGACTTGAACACTGAAGCTTTCTTT,CASSQERTDLNTEAFF
NA,TRBV6-1,TRBJ1-1,many,TGTGCCACCAAAGGCCGCTTGAACACTGAAGCTTTCTTT,CATKGRLNTEAFF
TRBD2,TRBV10-3,TRBJ2-6,few,TGTGCCATCAGTGGAGGACTAGCGGTTTCCTCTGGGGCCAACGTCCTGACTTTC,CAISGGLAVSSGANVLTF
NA,TRBV29-1,TRBJ1-2,many,TGCAGCGTTGAAGCTCAAGAGGGAGGATATGGCTACACCTTC,CSVEAQEGGYGYTF
NA,TRBV7-2,TRBJ2-3,NA,TGTGCCAGCAGCTTAAGCCCCAATAGTGCGCAGTATTTT,CASSLSPNSAQYF
NA,TRBV28,TRBJ1-1,many,TGTGCCAGCCTAAGCATAGGGCGCGGGGGTGAAGCTTTCTTT,CASLSIGRGGEAFF
TRBD1,TRBV6-1,TRBJ1-2,many,TGTGCCAGCAGGGTAGACAGGGACGGTGGCTACACCTTC,CASRVDRDGGYTF
NA,TRBV30,TRBJ1-1,NA,TGTGCCTGGGGCCCCTCGGCGGGGGCTTTCTTT,CAWGPSAGAFF
NA,TRBV30,TRBJ2-7,NA,TGTGCCTGGAGTCCCCAAATGAGGGCCCCATACTACGAGCAGTACTTC,CAWSPQMRAPYYEQYF
TRBD1,TRBV27,TRBJ1-1,many,TGTGCCAGCAGCTACGGACCGGGACAGGGGGTTACTGAAGCTTTCTTT,CASSYGPGQGVTEAFF
NA,TRBV12-3/TRBV12-4,TRBJ1-1,many,TGTGCCAGCACCCACACCGGGACAAAACCAGACACTGAAGCTTTCTTT,CASTHTGTKPDTEAFF
NA,TRBV6-1,TRBJ2-5,few,TGTGCCAGCACCCACGAGGGGACCCAGTACTTC,CASTHEGTQYF
TRBD1,TRBV28,TRBJ2-7,many,TGTGCCAGCAGGCAAGGGTCGACAGGGTACCTATACTTC,CASRQGSTGYLYF
NA,TRBV20-1,TRBJ2-6,NA,TGCAGTGCATCGGTGTGGGGGGCCGGGGCCAACGTCCTGACTTTC,CSASVWGAGANVLTF
NA,TRBV11-2,TRBJ1-5,many,TGTGCCAGCAGTCCAGGTTATAGCAATCAGCCCCAGCATTTT,CASSPGYSNQPQHF
TRBD1,TRBV7-3,TRBJ1-4,many,TGTGCCAGCAGCCCCCGAACAGGGGCGGGAAAACTGTTTTTT,CASSPRTGAGKLFF
TRBD1,TRBV6-5,TRBJ1-1,NA,TGTGCCAGCAGTTACTCGTGGGACAGGGGTCTCACTGAAGCTTTCTTT,CASSYSWDRGLTEAFF
NA,TRBV7-9,TRBJ2-7,few,TGTGCCAGCAGCGTCTCAGCTACCTACGAGCAGTACTTC,CASSVSATYEQYF
NA,TRBV15,TRBJ2-7,many,TGTGCCACCAGCAGACCCTCCCCGGCCGAGCAGTACTTC,CATSRPSPAEQYF
NA,TRBV6-9,TRBJ1-4,NA,TGTGCCAGCAGTTACGGGCAGGAGGGGGAAAAACTGTTTTTT,CASSYGQEGEKLFF
NA,TRBV28,TRBJ1-6,many,TGTGCCAGCAGGGACAGCAATTCACCCCTCCACTTT,CASRDSNSPLHF
NA,TRBV7-2,TRBJ2-7,many,TGTGCCAGCAGCTTAGCCGGGGGCATGATGTACTTC,CASSLAGGMMYF
TRBD1,TRBV28,TRBJ1-5,many,TGTGCCAGCGGGACAGGAAGCAATCAGCCCCAGCATTTT,CASGTGSNQPQHF
NA,TRBV19,TRBJ1-5,NA,TGTGCCAGTACGGGGTGGAGCAATCAGCCCCAGCATTTT,CASTGWSNQPQHF
NA,TRBV6-5,TRBJ2-5,many,TGTGCCAGCAGTTACTCCTCGGTAGAGACCCAGTACTTC,CASSYSSVETQYF
TRBD1,TRBV3-1,TRBJ1-5,NA,TGTGCCAGCAGCCGGGACAGGGAGTATCAGCCCCAGCATTTT,CASSRDREYQPQHF
TRBD2,TRBV12-3/TRBV12-4,TRBJ2-5,many,TGTGCCAGCAGGGAAGCGGGAGAGGAGACCCAGTACTTC,CASREAGEETQYF
TRBD1,TRBV20-1,TRBJ2-7,few,TGCAGTGCTATGGATGACAGGGCCGTTTCCTACGAGCAGTACTTC,CSAMDDRAVSYEQYF
TRBD2,TRBV2,TRBJ2-5,many,TGTGCCACGGGAGGGCAGGGCGAAGAGACCCAGTACTTC,CATGGQGEETQYF
TRBD1,TRBV2,TRBJ1-4,many,TGTGCCAGCAGTGACCTCCCAGGGGGGGAAAAACTGTTTTTT,CASSDLPGGEKLFF
NA,TRBV20-1,TRBJ2-5,many,TGCAGTGCTTCCCCGGATAGGTTGGAGACCCAGTACTTC,CSASPDRLETQYF
NA,TRBV6-2/TRBV6-3,TRBJ1-5,few,TGTGCCAGCAGTTACTGGGACTATAGCAATCAGCCCCAGCATTTT,CASSYWDYSNQPQHF
NA,TRBV7-9,TRBJ1-2,many,TGTGCCAGCAGCTCCCCCTCGAGCTACACCTTC,CASSSPSSYTF
TRBD1,TRBV3-1,TRBJ1-5,many,TGTGCCAGCAGTCGGACAGGGGATCAGCCCCAGCATTTT,CASSRTGDQPQHF